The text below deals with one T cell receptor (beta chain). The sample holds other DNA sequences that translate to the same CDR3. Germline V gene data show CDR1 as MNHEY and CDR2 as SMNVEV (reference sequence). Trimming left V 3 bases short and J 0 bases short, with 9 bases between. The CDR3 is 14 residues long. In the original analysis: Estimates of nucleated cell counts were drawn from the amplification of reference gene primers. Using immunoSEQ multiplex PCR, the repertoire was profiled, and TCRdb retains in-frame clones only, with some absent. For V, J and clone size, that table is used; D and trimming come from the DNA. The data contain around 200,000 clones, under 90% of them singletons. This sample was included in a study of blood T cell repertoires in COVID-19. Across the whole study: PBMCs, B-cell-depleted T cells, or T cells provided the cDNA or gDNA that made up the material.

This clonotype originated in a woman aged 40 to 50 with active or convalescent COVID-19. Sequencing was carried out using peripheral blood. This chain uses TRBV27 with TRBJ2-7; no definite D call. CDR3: CASSLGRASYEQYF. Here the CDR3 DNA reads TGTGCCAGCAGTTTGGGCCGTGCCTCCTACGAGCAGTACTTC.